The entry below describes one T cell receptor (beta chain). The target antigen is unknown. These data belong to a study of T cell responses to AZD1222 COVID-19 vaccine. Study summary: Second-dose intervals of approximately 4 or approximately 12 weeks were pooled.

This CDR3 has 14 residues. V lost 4 bases and J lost 5, with 11 bases in between. CDR1 and CDR2 (germline): LNHDA, SQIVND (reference sequence). Measured with immunoSEQ multiplex PCR; TCRdb has only the in-frame clones, and not every one. This table holds 120,000 or so clones, roughly 88% found once. Broader study findings: Donor demographics were predominantly white British with a female majority; clonal diversity may be underestimated. Nearly half of spike-specific TCRs reportedly target unmutated variant regions.

The chain joins TRBV19 to TRBJ2-2; D remains unclear. The source material was peripheral blood, sampled on day 0 of AZD1222 vaccination. This clonotype originated in an adult in good health. The CDR3 DNA sequence: TGTGCCAGTAGTACCAGGAGTAGTACCGGGGAGCTGTTTTTT. Protein sequence: CASSTRSSTGELFF. The variable domain in full, with the rest retrieved from reference TRBV19 and TRBJ2-2, is DGGITQSPKYLFRKEGQNVTLSCEQNLNHDAMYWYRQDPGQGLRLIYYSQIVNDFQKGDIAEGYSVSREKKESFPLTVTSAQKNPTAFYLCASSTRSSTGELFFGEGSRLTVL.